This T cell receptor beta chain originates from a study of cytomegalovirus exposure and HLA in healthy donors. Study-wide points: TCR beta V- and J-gene trimming was later associated with a missense DCLRE1C variant. Donors were assumed by presence/absence analyses to have roughly uniform sequencing depth. The authors later found HLA-associated TCR beta chains more clonally expanded than equally common others. A later analysis reportedly identified an Asian-associated ancestry cluster as carrying fewer N-insertions than the roughly 670-donor mean.

From germline, CDR1 is SGDLS and CDR2 YYNGEE. CDR3 length: 13 residues. J gave up 6 bases and V 4 bases, and 7 bases lay outside the gene matches. The PCR contained 60 Vbeta and 13 Jbeta primers. Assay: immunoSEQ multiplex PCR; the TCRdb copy retains only in-frame clones and omits some. The sample holds around 130,000 clones, under 85% seen once. On this clone: Its antigen is currently unknown.

The source is a boy aged 5-17 years in good health and CMV-seronegative. The chain joins TRBV9 to TRBJ2-7; TRBD1 matches at 7 bases. The sample was PBMCs. This chain's CDR3 is CASSTQTGFEQYF. The CDR3 nucleotides read TGTGCCAGCAGCACCCAGACAGGGTTCGAGCAGTACTTC.